This TCR gamma chain was profiled in a study of Vδ1+ human thymocytes. General study findings and limits: Unexpected Vdelta2 sequences could cause misinterpretation of bulk repertoire data. Thymic TRG and TRD repertoires appeared highly polyclonal. Many TRG clonotypes were shared between donors; TRD repertoires were essentially private. Around a fifth of thymic delta-chain sequences were Vdelta2, with few Vdelta3, unlike blood Vdelta1+ controls.

Between roughly 98% and 99.6% of sorted thymocytes were Vdelta1+. This clone was counted between two and nine times. Its antigen is not known. The CDR3 is 13 amino acids. After removal of 0 bases from V and 6 bases from J, the junction contained 1 base not matched to a gene. CDR1 is VENAVY, CDR2 YDSYNSRV, per germline. Extracted RNA was reverse transcribed into cDNA. Pooled V-gene forward primers with one constant-region reverse primer generated the CDR3 amplicons by multiplex PCR. TCRdb re-called clones from the multiplex PCR reads using CATT. The profile covers 25,000 to 30,000 gamma-chain clones, with about 18% appearing a single time and 1.5% to 2% taken by the ten largest.

The specimen sequenced was Vdelta1+ gamma-delta thymocytes from the thymus. The subset here: FACS-sorted CD3+ TCRalphabeta- TCRVdelta1+ TCRVdelta2- thymocytes. The chain is built from TRGV8 and TRGJP2. The sequence was obtained from a boy in the first two years of life who had congenital heart surgery. The DNA for the CDR3 is TGTGCCACCTGGGATAGGGGTGATTGGATCAAGACGTTT. Translated, it gives CATWDRGDWIKTF.